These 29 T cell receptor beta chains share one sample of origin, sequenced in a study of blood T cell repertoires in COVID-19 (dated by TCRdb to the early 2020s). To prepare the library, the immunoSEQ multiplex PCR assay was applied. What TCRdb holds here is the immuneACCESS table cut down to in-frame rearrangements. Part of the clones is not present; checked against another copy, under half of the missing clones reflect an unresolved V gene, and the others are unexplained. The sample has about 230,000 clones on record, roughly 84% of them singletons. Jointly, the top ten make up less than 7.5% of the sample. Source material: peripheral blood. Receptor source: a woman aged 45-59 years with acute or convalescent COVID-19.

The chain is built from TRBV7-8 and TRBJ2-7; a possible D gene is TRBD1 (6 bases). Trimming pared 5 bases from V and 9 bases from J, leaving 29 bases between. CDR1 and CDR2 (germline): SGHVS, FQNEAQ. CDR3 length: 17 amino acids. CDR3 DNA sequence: TGTGCCAGCAGCCCTGGGTTTCCGGGACATCAGGCAGTACCGCAGTACTTC. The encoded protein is CASSPGFPGHQAVPQYF.

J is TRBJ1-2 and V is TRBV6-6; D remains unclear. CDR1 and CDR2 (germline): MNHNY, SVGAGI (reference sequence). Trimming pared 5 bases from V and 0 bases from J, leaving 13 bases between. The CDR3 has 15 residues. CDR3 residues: CASSPSEGANYGYTF. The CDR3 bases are TGTGCCAGCAGTCCCTCGGAGGGAGCTAACTATGGCTACACCTTC.

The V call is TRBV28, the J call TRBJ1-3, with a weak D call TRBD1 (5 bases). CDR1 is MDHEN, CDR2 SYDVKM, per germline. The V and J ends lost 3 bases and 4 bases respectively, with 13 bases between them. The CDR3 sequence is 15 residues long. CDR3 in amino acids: CASSFGRGSGNTIYF. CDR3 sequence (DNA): TGTGCCAGCAGTTTTGGGAGGGGTTCCGGAAACACCATATATTTT.

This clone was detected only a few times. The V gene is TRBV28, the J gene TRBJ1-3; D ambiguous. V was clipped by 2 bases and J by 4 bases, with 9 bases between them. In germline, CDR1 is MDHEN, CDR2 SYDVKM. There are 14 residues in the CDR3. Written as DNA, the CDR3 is TGTGCCAGCAGTTTAAACGCCCTAGGAAACACCATATATTTT. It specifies CASSLNALGNTIYF.

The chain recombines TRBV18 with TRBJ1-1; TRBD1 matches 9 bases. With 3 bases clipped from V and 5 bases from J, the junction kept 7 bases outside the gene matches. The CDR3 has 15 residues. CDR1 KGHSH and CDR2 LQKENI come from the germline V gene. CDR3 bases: TGTGCCAGCTCACCGGGACAGGGCTCGGGGACTGAAGCTTTCTTT. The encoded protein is CASSPGQGSGTEAFF.

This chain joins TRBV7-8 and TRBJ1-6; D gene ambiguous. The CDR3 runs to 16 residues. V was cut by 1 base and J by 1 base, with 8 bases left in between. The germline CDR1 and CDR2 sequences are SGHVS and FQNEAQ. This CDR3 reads CASSLVSGSYNSPLHF. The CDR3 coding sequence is TGTGCCAGCAGCTTAGTATCCGGGTCCTATAATTCACCCCTCCACTTT.

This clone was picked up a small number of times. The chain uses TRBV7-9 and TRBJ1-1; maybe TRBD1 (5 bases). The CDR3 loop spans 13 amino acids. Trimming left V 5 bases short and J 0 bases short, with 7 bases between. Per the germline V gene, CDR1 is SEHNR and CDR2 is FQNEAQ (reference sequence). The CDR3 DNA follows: TGTGCCAGCAGCCTACAGGTGAACACTGAAGCTTTCTTT. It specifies CASSLQVNTEAFF.

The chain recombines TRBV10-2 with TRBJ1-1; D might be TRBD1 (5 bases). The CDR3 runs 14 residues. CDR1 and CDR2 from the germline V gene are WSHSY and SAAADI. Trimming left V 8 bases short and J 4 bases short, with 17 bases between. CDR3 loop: CASLGRAGGTEAFF. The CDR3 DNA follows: TGCGCCAGCCTGGGACGGGCGGGGGGCACTGAAGCTTTCTTT.

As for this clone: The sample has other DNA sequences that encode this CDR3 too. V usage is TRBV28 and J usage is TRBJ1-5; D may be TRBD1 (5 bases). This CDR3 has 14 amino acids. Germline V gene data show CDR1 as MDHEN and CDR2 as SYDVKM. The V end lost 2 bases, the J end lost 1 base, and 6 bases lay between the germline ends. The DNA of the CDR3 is TGTGCCAGCAGTTTACCAGGGAGCAATCAGCCCCAGCATTTT. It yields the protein CASSLPGSNQPQHF.

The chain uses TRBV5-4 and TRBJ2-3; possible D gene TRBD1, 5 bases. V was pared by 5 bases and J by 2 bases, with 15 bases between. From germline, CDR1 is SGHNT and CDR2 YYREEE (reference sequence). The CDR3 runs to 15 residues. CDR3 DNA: TGTGCCAGCAGTGAGGATAGGGGTCACACAGATACGCAGTATTTT. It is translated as CASSEDRGHTDTQYF.

CDR3 sequence: CASGRQDDAFF. In DNA form, the CDR3 reads TGTGCCAGCGGGAGACAGGATGATGCTTTCTTT. The chain joins TRBV6-1 to TRBJ1-1, with a possible D match to TRBD1 (6 bases). This CDR3 is built from 11 residues. V shed 8 bases and J shed 11 bases, with 15 bases lying between them. Per the germline V gene, CDR1 is MNHNS and CDR2 is SASEGT.

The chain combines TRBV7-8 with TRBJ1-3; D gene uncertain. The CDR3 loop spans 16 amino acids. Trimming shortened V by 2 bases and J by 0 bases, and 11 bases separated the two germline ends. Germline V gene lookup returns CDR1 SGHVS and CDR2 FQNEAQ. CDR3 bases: TGTGCCAGCAGCTTATACAGCCTGAGCTCTGGAAACACCATATATTTT. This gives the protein CASSLYSLSSGNTIYF.

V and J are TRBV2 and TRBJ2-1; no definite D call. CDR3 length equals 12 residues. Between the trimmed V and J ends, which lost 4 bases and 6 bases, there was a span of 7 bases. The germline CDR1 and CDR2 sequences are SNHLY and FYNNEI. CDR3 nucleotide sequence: TGTGCCAGCAGTGTAGGAGCCAATGAGCAGTTCTTC. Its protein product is CASSVGANEQFF.

CDR3 sequence: CASTEGASSGGYTF. In DNA, the CDR3 is TGTGCCAGCACGGAGGGGGCGAGTTCAGGTGGCTACACCTTC. The rearrangement links TRBV6-6 to TRBJ1-2; TRBD1 agrees at 7 bases. V trimming: 7 bases; J trimming: 7 bases; junction bases outside the gene matches: 12. This CDR3 spans 14 amino acids. CDR1 is MNHNY and CDR2 is SVGAGI in the germline V gene (reference sequence).

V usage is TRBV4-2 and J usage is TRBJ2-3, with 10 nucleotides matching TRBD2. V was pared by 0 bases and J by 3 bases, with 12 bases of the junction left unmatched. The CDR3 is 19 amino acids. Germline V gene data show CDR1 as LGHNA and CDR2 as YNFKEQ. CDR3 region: CASSQDQLAGESGTDTQYF. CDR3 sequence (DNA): TGTGCCAGCAGCCAAGATCAGCTAGCGGGAGAATCCGGGACAGATACGCAGTATTTT.

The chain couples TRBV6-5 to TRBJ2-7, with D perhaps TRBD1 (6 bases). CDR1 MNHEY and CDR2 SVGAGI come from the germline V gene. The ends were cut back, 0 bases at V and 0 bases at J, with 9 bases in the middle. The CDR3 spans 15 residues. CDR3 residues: CASSYSGALSYEQYF. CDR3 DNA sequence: TGTGCCAGCAGTTACTCGGGGGCCCTCTCCTACGAGCAGTACTTC.

CDR3: CASSALGGVASYEQYF. In DNA, the CDR3 is TGTGCCAGCAGTGCCCTCGGCGGGGTTGCGTCCTACGAGCAGTACTTC. The chain employs TRBV6-1 and TRBJ2-7; weak D call: TRBD2 (6 bases). Germline CDR1 MNHNS, CDR2 SASEGT. With 4 bases removed from V and 1 base from J, the gap between germline ends came to 17 bases. The CDR3 is 16 residues long.

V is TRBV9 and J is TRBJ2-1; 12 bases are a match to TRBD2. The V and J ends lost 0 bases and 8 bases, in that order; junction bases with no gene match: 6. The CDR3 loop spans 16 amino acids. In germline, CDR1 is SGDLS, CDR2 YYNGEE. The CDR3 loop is CASSVVGLAGSDEQFF. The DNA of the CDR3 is TGTGCCAGCAGCGTAGTTGGACTAGCGGGATCGGATGAGCAGTTCTTC. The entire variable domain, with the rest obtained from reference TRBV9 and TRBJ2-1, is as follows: DSGVTQTPKHLITATGQRVTLRCSPRSGDLSVYWYQQSLDQGLQFLIQYYNGEERAKGNILERFSAQQFPDLHSELNLSSLELGDSALYFCASSVVGLAGSDEQFFGPGTRLTVL.

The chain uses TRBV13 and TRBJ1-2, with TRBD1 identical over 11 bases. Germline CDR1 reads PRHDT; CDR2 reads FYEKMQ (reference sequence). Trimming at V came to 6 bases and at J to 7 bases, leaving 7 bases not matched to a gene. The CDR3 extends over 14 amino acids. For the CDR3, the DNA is TGTGCCAGCAGAACTGGACAGGGGGCCGGTGGCTACACCTTC. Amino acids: CASRTGQGAGGYTF.

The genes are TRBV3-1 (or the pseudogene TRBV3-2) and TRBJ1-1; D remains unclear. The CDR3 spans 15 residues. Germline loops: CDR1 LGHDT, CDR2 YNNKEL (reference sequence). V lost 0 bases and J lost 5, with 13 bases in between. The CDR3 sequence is CASSQESSGRTEAFF. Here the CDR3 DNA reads TGTGCCAGCAGCCAAGAATCGTCGGGGAGAACTGAAGCTTTCTTT.

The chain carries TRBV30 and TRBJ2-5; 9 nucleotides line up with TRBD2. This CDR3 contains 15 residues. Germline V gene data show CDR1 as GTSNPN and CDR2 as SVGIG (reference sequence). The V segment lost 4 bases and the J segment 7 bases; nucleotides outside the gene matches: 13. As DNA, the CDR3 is TGTGCCTGGAATTCTAAGCGGGGGGACAAAGGGACCCAGTACTTC. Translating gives CAWNSKRGDKGTQYF.

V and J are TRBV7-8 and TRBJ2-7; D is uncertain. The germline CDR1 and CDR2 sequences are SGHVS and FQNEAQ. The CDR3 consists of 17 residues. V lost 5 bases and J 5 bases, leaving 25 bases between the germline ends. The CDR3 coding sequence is TGTGCCAGCAGCGCAACGACAAACTTGCAGCTTTCCCACGAGCAGTACTTC. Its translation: CASSATTNLQLSHEQYF.

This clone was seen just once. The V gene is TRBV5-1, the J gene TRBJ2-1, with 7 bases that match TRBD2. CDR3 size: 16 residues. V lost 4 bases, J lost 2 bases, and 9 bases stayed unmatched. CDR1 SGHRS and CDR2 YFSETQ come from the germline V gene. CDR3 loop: CASSETGLPTYNEQFF. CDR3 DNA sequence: TGCGCCAGCAGCGAAACGGGACTACCGACCTACAATGAGCAGTTCTTC.

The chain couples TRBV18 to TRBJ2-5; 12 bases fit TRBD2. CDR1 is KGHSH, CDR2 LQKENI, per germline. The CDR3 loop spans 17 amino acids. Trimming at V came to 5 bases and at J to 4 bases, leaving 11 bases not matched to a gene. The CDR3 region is CASSTTPLAGGGETQYF. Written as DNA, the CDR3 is TGTGCCAGCTCAACGACCCCCCTAGCGGGGGGGGGAGAGACCCAGTACTTC. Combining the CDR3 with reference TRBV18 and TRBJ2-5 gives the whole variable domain NAGVMQNPRHLVRRRGQEARLRCSPMKGHSHVYWYRQLPEEGLKFMVYLQKENIIDESGMPKERFSAEFPKEGPSILRIQQVVRGDSAAYFCASSTTPLAGGGETQYFGPGTRLLVL.

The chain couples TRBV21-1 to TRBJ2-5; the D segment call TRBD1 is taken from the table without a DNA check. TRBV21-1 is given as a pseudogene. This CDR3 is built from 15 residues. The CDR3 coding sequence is TGTGCCAGCAGCAAAGGGGACAGGGGGGGAGAGACCCAGTACTTC. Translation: CASSKGDRGGETQYF.

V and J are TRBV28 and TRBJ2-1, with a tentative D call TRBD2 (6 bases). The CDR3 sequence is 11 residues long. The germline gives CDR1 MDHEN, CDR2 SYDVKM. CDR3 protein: CGSGGSAEQFF. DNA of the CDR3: TGTGGTTCCGGGGGATCTGCTGAGCAGTTCTTC.

This chain's CDR3 is CASSPRAGALTDTQYF. The CDR3 bases are TGTGCCAGCAGCCCCCGGGCGGGGGCGCTCACAGATACGCAGTATTTT. The V gene is TRBV5-4, the J gene TRBJ2-3, with D possibly matching TRBD2 (7 bases). Trimming left V 4 bases short and J 2 bases short, with 17 bases between. CDR1 is SGHNT, CDR2 YYREEE, per germline (reference sequence). This CDR3 spans 16 amino acids.

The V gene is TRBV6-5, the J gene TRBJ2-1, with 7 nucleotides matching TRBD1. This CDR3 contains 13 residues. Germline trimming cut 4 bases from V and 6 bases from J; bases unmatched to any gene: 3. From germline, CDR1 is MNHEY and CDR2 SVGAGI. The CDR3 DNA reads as TGTGCCAGCAGTTCGACAGGGTTCAATGAGCAGTTCTTC. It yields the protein CASSSTGFNEQFF.

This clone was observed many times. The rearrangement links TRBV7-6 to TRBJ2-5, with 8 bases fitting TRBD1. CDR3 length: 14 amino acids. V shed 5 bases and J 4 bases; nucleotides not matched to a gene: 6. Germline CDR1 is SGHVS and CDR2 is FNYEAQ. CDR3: CASSMGQEGETQYF. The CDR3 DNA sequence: TGTGCCAGCAGCATGGGACAGGAGGGAGAGACCCAGTACTTC. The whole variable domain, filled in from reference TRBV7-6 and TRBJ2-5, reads GAGVSQSPRYKVTKRGQDVALRCDPISGHVSLYWYRQALGQGPEFLTYFNYEAQQDKSGLPNDRFSAERPEGSISTLTIQRTEQRDSAMYRCASSMGQEGETQYFGPGTRLLVL.